A selection of T cell receptor beta chains follows, all from one sample in a study of blood T cell repertoires in COVID-19. Profiling relied on immunoSEQ multiplex PCR, and the TCRdb table lists in-frame clones only, not all of them. The profile shows about 170,000 clones, around nine tenths of them singletons. Sequencing was done on a sample of peripheral blood. The receptors were sampled from a man aged 70-80 years with acute or convalescent COVID-19. Each CDR3 is given with its conserved first and last residue. Fields, in order: V gene, J gene, D gene, clone size, CDR3 DNA, CDR3 protein. D genes are given only for firm matches. The size entry is marked missing in some rows and otherwise reads once, few, many or a size class.

v_call: TRBV9; j_call: TRBJ1-2; d_call: .; clone_size: .; cdr3_nt: TGTGCCAGCAGCGCTGCCGTTCCGGTATATGGCTACACCTTC; cdr3_aa: CASSAAVPVYGYTF
v_call: TRBV28; j_call: TRBJ1-5; d_call: .; clone_size: .; cdr3_nt: TGTGCCAGCAAACGGCCGGGACTCTCCCTCTCGGCCCAGCATTTT; cdr3_aa: CASKRPGLSLSAQHF
v_call: TRBV11-2; j_call: TRBJ1-2; d_call: TRBD1; clone_size: .; cdr3_nt: TGTGCCAGCAGCCGATTCCTGTTGACAGGGATGGATGGCTACACCTTC; cdr3_aa: CASSRFLLTGMDGYTF
v_call: TRBV3-1/TRBV3-2; j_call: TRBJ2-4; d_call: TRBD1; clone_size: .; cdr3_nt: TGTGCCAGCAGCCAACCCGGAACGGGACAGGGTGGGAACATTCAGTACTTC; cdr3_aa: CASSQPGTGQGGNIQYF
v_call: TRBV6-2/TRBV6-3; j_call: TRBJ2-4; d_call: TRBD1; clone_size: .; cdr3_nt: TGTGCCAGCAGTTCCCTTTCACAAGGGACAGCAAACATTCAGTACTTC; cdr3_aa: CASSSLSQGTANIQYF
v_call: TRBV11-1; j_call: TRBJ2-5; d_call: .; clone_size: .; cdr3_nt: TGTGCCAGCAGCGGGACACGGGAGACCCAGTACTTC; cdr3_aa: CASSGTRETQYF
v_call: TRBV6-2/TRBV6-3; j_call: TRBJ2-7; d_call: .; clone_size: .; cdr3_nt: TGTGCCAGCAGTTACTACACGGACAGGAGGGTGGACGAGCAGTACTTC; cdr3_aa: CASSYYTDRRVDEQYF
v_call: TRBV6-6; j_call: TRBJ1-1; d_call: .; clone_size: .; cdr3_nt: TGTGCCAGCAGTCTCAACAGGGCGAACACTGAAGCTTTCTTT; cdr3_aa: CASSLNRANTEAFF
v_call: TRBV12-3/TRBV12-4; j_call: TRBJ2-1; d_call: .; clone_size: .; cdr3_nt: TGTGCCAGCAGCCGGGACTCTGGTGAGCAGTTCTTC; cdr3_aa: CASSRDSGEQFF
v_call: TRBV6-5; j_call: TRBJ2-1; d_call: TRBD2; clone_size: .; cdr3_nt: TGTGCCAGCAGTTACGCTAGCGGAGACAGCAATGAGCAGTTCTTC; cdr3_aa: CASSYASGDSNEQFF
v_call: TRBV24-1; j_call: TRBJ1-2; d_call: TRBD1; clone_size: .; cdr3_nt: TGTGCCACCAGTGACCCGGGACAGGGGGCGATACGGGGCTACACCTTC; cdr3_aa: CATSDPGQGAIRGYTF
v_call: TRBV7-8; j_call: TRBJ2-7; d_call: .; clone_size: .; cdr3_nt: TGTGCCAGCAGCTTAGGGTCTAGGGGGTCGGGCTACGAGCAGTACTTC; cdr3_aa: CASSLGSRGSGYEQYF
v_call: TRBV28; j_call: TRBJ1-2; d_call: TRBD1; clone_size: .; cdr3_nt: TGTGCCACCCCCCCGGACAGGGGATATGGCTACACCTTC; cdr3_aa: CATPPDRGYGYTF
v_call: TRBV4-1; j_call: TRBJ2-1; d_call: .; clone_size: once; cdr3_nt: TGCGCCAGCAGCCACTCCCGGTCGGGGTACGATGAGCAGTTCTTC; cdr3_aa: CASSHSRSGYDEQFF
v_call: TRBV4-1; j_call: TRBJ1-4; d_call: .; clone_size: .; cdr3_nt: TGCGCCAGCAGCCAAGATACGGGGAATGAAAAACTGTTTTTT; cdr3_aa: CASSQDTGNEKLFF
v_call: TRBV5-1; j_call: TRBJ1-2; d_call: TRBD1; clone_size: .; cdr3_nt: TGCGCCAGCAGCCGGGAGGACAGGGGGTATGGCTACACCTTC; cdr3_aa: CASSREDRGYGYTF
v_call: TRBV5-1; j_call: TRBJ1-4; d_call: TRBD1; clone_size: .; cdr3_nt: TGCGCCAGCAGCTTGGGGGACAGGGGAGAAAAACTGTTTTTT; cdr3_aa: CASSLGDRGEKLFF
v_call: TRBV28; j_call: TRBJ1-1; d_call: TRBD1; clone_size: .; cdr3_nt: TGTGCCAGCAGCGGGGACAGGAACACTGAAGCTTTCTTT; cdr3_aa: CASSGDRNTEAFF
v_call: TRBV28; j_call: TRBJ1-2; d_call: .; clone_size: once; cdr3_nt: TGTGCCAGCAGTTTTCCCGGGACACCTCTCGGGGCTAACTATGGCTACACCTTC; cdr3_aa: CASSFPGTPLGANYGYTF
v_call: TRBV4-2; j_call: TRBJ2-5; d_call: TRBD2; clone_size: .; cdr3_nt: TGTGCCAGCAGCCACCAGCGGGGGGGCAGGGAGACCCAGTACTTC; cdr3_aa: CASSHQRGGRETQYF
v_call: TRBV9; j_call: TRBJ2-3; d_call: .; clone_size: .; cdr3_nt: TGTGCCAGCAGCGCCATGGGACTTCCCACAGATACGCAGTATTTT; cdr3_aa: CASSAMGLPTDTQYF
v_call: TRBV6-6; j_call: TRBJ1-5; d_call: .; clone_size: .; cdr3_nt: TGTGCCAGCAGCTCCGTTCCCGGGGGATTTGAGCCCCAGCATTTT; cdr3_aa: CASSSVPGGFEPQHF
v_call: TRBV19; j_call: TRBJ1-2; d_call: .; clone_size: .; cdr3_nt: TGTGCCAGTAGTACCCAGGGGAACTATGGCTACACCTTC; cdr3_aa: CASSTQGNYGYTF
v_call: TRBV5-1; j_call: TRBJ1-2; d_call: .; clone_size: .; cdr3_nt: TGCGCCAGCAGGATAAATACAGGGTCTAACTATGGCTACACCTTC; cdr3_aa: CASRINTGSNYGYTF
v_call: TRBV7-9; j_call: TRBJ2-7; d_call: .; clone_size: .; cdr3_nt: TGTGCCAGCAGCTATATCCGGGGCTACGAGCAGTACTTC; cdr3_aa: CASSYIRGYEQYF
v_call: TRBV5-5; j_call: TRBJ1-1; d_call: .; clone_size: .; cdr3_nt: TGTGCCAGCAGTCCAGACAGTAACACTGAAGCTTTCTTT; cdr3_aa: CASSPDSNTEAFF
v_call: TRBV6-5; j_call: TRBJ1-5; d_call: .; clone_size: .; cdr3_nt: TGTGCCAGCAGGCTGGACAGCCTTAGCAATCAGCCCCAGCATTTT; cdr3_aa: CASRLDSLSNQPQHF
v_call: TRBV4-2; j_call: TRBJ1-1; d_call: TRBD1; clone_size: once; cdr3_nt: TGTGCCAGCAGCCAAGATCCTGAGGGGACAGGGATGAACACTGAAGCTTTCTTT; cdr3_aa: CASSQDPEGTGMNTEAFF
v_call: TRBV6-1; j_call: TRBJ2-6; d_call: .; clone_size: .; cdr3_nt: TGTGCCAGCAGTGATGTCGGGGATTCGGCCAACGTCCTGACTTTC; cdr3_aa: CASSDVGDSANVLTF
v_call: TRBV7-2; j_call: TRBJ2-5; d_call: .; clone_size: .; cdr3_nt: TGTGCCAGCAGCTTAGTTGGAGGAGGGGAGACCCAGTACTTC; cdr3_aa: CASSLVGGGETQYF
v_call: TRBV5-1; j_call: TRBJ1-5; d_call: TRBD1; clone_size: .; cdr3_nt: TGCGCCAGCAGCTTGACAGGGGCGCATCAGCCCCAGCATTTT; cdr3_aa: CASSLTGAHQPQHF
v_call: TRBV5-5; j_call: TRBJ1-5; d_call: TRBD1; clone_size: once; cdr3_nt: TGTGCCAGCAGCGTGACAGGGATAGGGCCCCAGCATTTT; cdr3_aa: CASSVTGIGPQHF
v_call: TRBV7-8; j_call: TRBJ2-7; d_call: .; clone_size: .; cdr3_nt: TGTGCCAGCACCCCTGCCGGAGGGGAGGACTACGAGCAGTACTTC; cdr3_aa: CASTPAGGEDYEQYF
v_call: TRBV5-1; j_call: TRBJ2-1; d_call: .; clone_size: .; cdr3_nt: TGCGCCAGCAGCTTGCTAGACCCGTCCTACAATGAGCAGTTCTTC; cdr3_aa: CASSLLDPSYNEQFF
v_call: TRBV5-6; j_call: TRBJ1-4; d_call: .; clone_size: few; cdr3_nt: TGTGCCAGCAGCTTACCTGATCCAGGGCGCGATGAAAAACTGTTTTTT; cdr3_aa: CASSLPDPGRDEKLFF
v_call: TRBV4-1; j_call: TRBJ2-1; d_call: .; clone_size: .; cdr3_nt: TGCGCCAGCAGAGGCCCGGAGAATGAGCAGTTCTTC; cdr3_aa: CASRGPENEQFF
v_call: TRBV2; j_call: TRBJ2-5; d_call: TRBD1; clone_size: .; cdr3_nt: TGTGCCAGCTCACCGGGACAGGGGATGCAGACCCAGTACTTC; cdr3_aa: CASSPGQGMQTQYF
v_call: TRBV7-9; j_call: TRBJ1-5; d_call: .; clone_size: .; cdr3_nt: TGTGCCAGCAGCTTGTTCGGAGATCAGCCCCAGCATTTT; cdr3_aa: CASSLFGDQPQHF
v_call: TRBV12-5; j_call: TRBJ2-5; d_call: .; clone_size: .; cdr3_nt: TGTGCTAGTGCCCCCGGAACAGGGATAGAGACCCAGTACTTC; cdr3_aa: CASAPGTGIETQYF
v_call: TRBV6-1; j_call: TRBJ1-3; d_call: .; clone_size: .; cdr3_nt: TGTGCCAGCAGTGAAGCGGGGCCGCGCTCTGGAAACACCATATATTTT; cdr3_aa: CASSEAGPRSGNTIYF
v_call: TRBV1; j_call: TRBJ2-7; d_call: .; clone_size: .; cdr3_nt: TGCACCAGCAGCCAATACAAGCGGGCCGGCTCCAACGAGCAGTACTTC; cdr3_aa: CTSSQYKRAGSNEQYF
v_call: TRBV12-5; j_call: TRBJ1-5; d_call: TRBD1; clone_size: .; cdr3_nt: TGTGCTAGGGAACAGGGGGCTGGCAATCAGCCCCAGCATTTT; cdr3_aa: CAREQGAGNQPQHF
v_call: TRBV15; j_call: TRBJ2-3; d_call: .; clone_size: .; cdr3_nt: TGTGCCACCAGCAGAGATGGGGGGACAGATACGCAGTATTTT; cdr3_aa: CATSRDGGTDTQYF
v_call: TRBV7-2; j_call: TRBJ2-7; d_call: .; clone_size: .; cdr3_nt: TGTGCCAGCAGCTTCAGGCGGGATTCCTACGAGCAGTACTTC; cdr3_aa: CASSFRRDSYEQYF
v_call: TRBV7-9; j_call: TRBJ1-2; d_call: TRBD1; clone_size: .; cdr3_nt: TGTGCCAGCAGCCTACGACAGGGGAATGGCTACACCTTC; cdr3_aa: CASSLRQGNGYTF
v_call: TRBV7-9; j_call: TRBJ1-2; d_call: .; clone_size: .; cdr3_nt: TGTGCCAGCAGCGTCGACACCGATGATGGCTACACCTTC; cdr3_aa: CASSVDTDDGYTF
v_call: TRBV27; j_call: TRBJ2-7; d_call: TRBD1; clone_size: .; cdr3_nt: TGTGCCAGCAGTTTCCGGGACAGGGCTTCCTACGAGCAGTACTTC; cdr3_aa: CASSFRDRASYEQYF
v_call: TRBV7-9; j_call: TRBJ2-7; d_call: .; clone_size: .; cdr3_nt: TGTGCCAGCAGCACAACAGTCCACGAGCAGTACTTC; cdr3_aa: CASSTTVHEQYF
v_call: TRBV19; j_call: TRBJ1-1; d_call: .; clone_size: once; cdr3_nt: TGTGCCAGTAGTATAGGGAACAGGAGCCCGAACACTGAAGCTTTCTTT; cdr3_aa: CASSIGNRSPNTEAFF
v_call: TRBV19; j_call: TRBJ1-1; d_call: .; clone_size: few; cdr3_nt: TGTGCCACGGTTGGACGACGGAGGTTGAACACTGAAGCTTTCTTT; cdr3_aa: CATVGRRRLNTEAFF
v_call: TRBV4-3; j_call: TRBJ2-7; d_call: TRBD2; clone_size: .; cdr3_nt: TGCGCCAGCAGCCATCAACAAGGACTAGGATACGAGCAGTACTTC; cdr3_aa: CASSHQQGLGYEQYF
v_call: TRBV9; j_call: TRBJ2-3; d_call: .; clone_size: .; cdr3_nt: TGTGCCAGCAGCGTATCCGGGGGGCCGGATACGCAGTATTTT; cdr3_aa: CASSVSGGPDTQYF
v_call: TRBV19; j_call: TRBJ2-1; d_call: .; clone_size: .; cdr3_nt: TGTGCCAGTAGTATCCCTAGCAGCAATGAGCAGTTCTTC; cdr3_aa: CASSIPSSNEQFF